This T cell receptor beta chain was identified in a study of T-cell memory formation after mild COVID-19. TCRdb recomputed calls from the 5' RACE reads with MiXCR, one row per CDR3 protein. The sample shows approximately 300,000 distinct CDR3 sequences, around a sixth of them seen only once. Germline values: CDR1 MDHEN, CDR2 SYDVKM. Trimming removed 7 bases at V and 4 bases at J, with 17 bases between. This CDR3 is built from 15 residues. J is TRBJ1-5 and V is TRBV28, with D perhaps TRBD1 (6 bases). The sequence was collected from a man younger than 35 who had mild COVID-19 (a few samples of this study predate the infection). Cell type and time point are not known. Sequencing was done on a sample of PBMCs or a T cell subset sorted from them (not recorded which). CDR3 sequence: CASKSQGQLNQPQHF. The CDR3 DNA is TGTGCCAGCAAATCCCAAGGACAGCTAAATCAGCCCCAGCATTTT.